This T cell receptor (beta chain) was found in a study of regulatory T cells in long-lasting Graves disease. The CDR3 contains 16 residues. Deletions cut 5 bases from V and 2 bases from J, with 16 bases between. Germline CDR1 reads MDHEN; CDR2 reads SYDVKM. As to time point: persistent/refractory GD, antithyroid drugs over 5 years with positive TRAb. PBMCs provided the RNA from which the TCR library was made. Patients all came to the study from an endocrinology department in Xi'an, China. Study-wide findings and caveats: Newly diagnosed patients shared about a thousand public clonotypes; persistent patients shared about 2,500. Only a small sample size was used, which may have cut accuracy. Persistent disease favored TRBV28, TRBJ1-2 and TRBJ2-5.

Combining iRepertoire HTBI primers with Arm-PCR of CDR3 regions, the authors built TCR beta libraries. TCRdb itself ran the multiplex PCR reads through MiXCR, one entry per CDR3 protein. Among 430,000 or so distinct CDR3 sequences, roughly a fifth were seen once, and the ten largest hold about 13%. As to this clonotype: Antigen specificity is unknown.

Sequenced here: peripheral blood mononuclear cells (PBMCs), sampled when the disease was refractory, from a patient treated with antithyroid drugs. This rearrangement joins TRBV28 to TRBJ1-3, with D hard to call. The origin of this receptor is a female donor with Graves disease. CDR3 bases: TGTGCCAGCAGTCCCTTAGACACCTGGACTGGAAACACCATATATTTT. This codes for CASSPLDTWTGNTIYF.